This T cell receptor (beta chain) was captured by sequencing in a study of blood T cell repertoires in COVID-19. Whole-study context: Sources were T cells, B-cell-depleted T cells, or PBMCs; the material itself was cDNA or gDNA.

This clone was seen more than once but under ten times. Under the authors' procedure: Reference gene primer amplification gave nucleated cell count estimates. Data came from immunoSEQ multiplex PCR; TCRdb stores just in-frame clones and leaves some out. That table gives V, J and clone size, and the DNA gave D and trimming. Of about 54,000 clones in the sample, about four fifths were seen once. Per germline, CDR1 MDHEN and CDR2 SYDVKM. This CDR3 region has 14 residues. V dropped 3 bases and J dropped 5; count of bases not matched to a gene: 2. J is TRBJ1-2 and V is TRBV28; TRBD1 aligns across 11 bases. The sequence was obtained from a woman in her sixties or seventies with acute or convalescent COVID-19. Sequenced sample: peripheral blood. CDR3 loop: CASSLGTGGYGYTF. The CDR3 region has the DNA TGTGCCAGCAGTTTGGGGACAGGGGGGTATGGCTACACCTTC.